These T cell receptor beta chains were read from a single sample in a study of T cells after somatic rescue of genetic block. TCRdb keeps only in-frame clones here, not all; method: immunoSEQ multiplex PCR. The sample includes 11,000 to 15,000 clones, around 70% seen only once; the top ten take 12% to 15%. Sequenced material: peripheral blood mononuclear cells (PBMCs). Every receptor here comes from a boy between 10 and 17 years old. Both conserved end residues are part of each CDR3. D genes are given only for firm matches. Part of the rows lack a size; the others show once, few, many or a class for expanded clones.

j_call: TRBJ1-1
clone_size: NA
v_call: TRBV2
d_call: TRBD1
cdr3_nt: TGTGCCAGACAGACAGGGGGCATGAACACTGAAGCTTTCTTT
cdr3_aa: CARQTGGMNTEAFF

j_call: TRBJ2-3
clone_size: NA
v_call: TRBV18
d_call: NA
cdr3_nt: TGTGCCAGCTCCTTCGACACAGGGATCAGCACAGATACGCAGTATTTT
cdr3_aa: CASSFDTGISTDTQYF

j_call: TRBJ2-5
clone_size: few
v_call: TRBV5-1
d_call: TRBD1
cdr3_nt: TGCGCCAGCATGGGACAGGGAAAAGAGACCCAGTACTTC
cdr3_aa: CASMGQGKETQYF

j_call: TRBJ2-7
clone_size: NA
v_call: TRBV7-9
d_call: NA
cdr3_nt: TGTGCCAGCAGCTTAGGAACCCCCTGGGAGTACTTC
cdr3_aa: CASSLGTPWEYF

j_call: TRBJ2-7
clone_size: NA
v_call: TRBV27
d_call: TRBD2
cdr3_nt: TGTGCCAGCAGTTTATCCACCGGACTAGCATACGAGCAGTACTTC
cdr3_aa: CASSLSTGLAYEQYF

j_call: TRBJ2-7
clone_size: once
v_call: TRBV5-1
d_call: TRBD1
cdr3_nt: TGCGCCAGCAGCCAAACGACAGGGGCCTACGAGCAGTACTTC
cdr3_aa: CASSQTTGAYEQYF

j_call: TRBJ2-7
clone_size: NA
v_call: TRBV23-1
d_call: NA
cdr3_nt: TGCGCCAGCAGTCAATCCCCCAGGGGCGGCTACGAGCAGTACTTC
cdr3_aa: CASSQSPRGGYEQYF

j_call: TRBJ1-5
clone_size: NA
v_call: TRBV30
d_call: TRBD1
cdr3_nt: TGTGCCTGGAGTGTACTCGACAGGGGGGGGCCCCAGCATTTT
cdr3_aa: CAWSVLDRGGPQHF

j_call: TRBJ2-5
clone_size: NA
v_call: TRBV4-1
d_call: TRBD2
cdr3_nt: TGCGCCAGCAGCCATCTTGGACTAGCGGGGCCTCAAGAGACCCAGTACTTC
cdr3_aa: CASSHLGLAGPQETQYF

j_call: TRBJ1-4
clone_size: once
v_call: TRBV6-6
d_call: NA
cdr3_nt: TGTGCCAGCAGTTACGTGGAAGAACTGTTTTTT
cdr3_aa: CASSYVEELFF

j_call: TRBJ2-7
clone_size: NA
v_call: TRBV5-1
d_call: NA
cdr3_nt: TGCGCCAGCAGCTTTCACGGGTACGAGCAGTACTTC
cdr3_aa: CASSFHGYEQYF

j_call: TRBJ2-5
clone_size: once
v_call: TRBV11-2
d_call: TRBD1
cdr3_nt: TGTGCCAGCATCCCCGGGACAGGGGAGACCCAGTACTTC
cdr3_aa: CASIPGTGETQYF

j_call: TRBJ1-6
clone_size: few
v_call: TRBV14
d_call: TRBD1
cdr3_nt: TGTGCCAGCAGCTTATCCGGGGACAGGGGAACCCCCCTCCACTTT
cdr3_aa: CASSLSGDRGTPLHF

j_call: TRBJ1-5
clone_size: NA
v_call: TRBV7-8
d_call: TRBD1
cdr3_nt: TGTGCCAGCAGCTATAGGACAGGGGAGGGTCAGCCCCAGCATTTT
cdr3_aa: CASSYRTGEGQPQHF

j_call: TRBJ1-2
clone_size: few
v_call: TRBV28
d_call: NA
cdr3_nt: TGTGCCAGCAGTCGAGACGTCGGGCGAGGCTACACCTTC
cdr3_aa: CASSRDVGRGYTF

j_call: TRBJ2-7
clone_size: NA
v_call: TRBV15
d_call: TRBD1
cdr3_nt: TGTGCCACCAGCAGAGAGAGGACAGGGGGATACGAGCAGTACTTC
cdr3_aa: CATSRERTGGYEQYF

j_call: TRBJ2-5
clone_size: NA
v_call: TRBV25-1
d_call: NA
cdr3_nt: TGTGCCAGCAGTGAAATGGGCAGACTTCCCGGAGAGACCCAGTACTTC
cdr3_aa: CASSEMGRLPGETQYF

j_call: TRBJ1-2
clone_size: once
v_call: TRBV28
d_call: NA
cdr3_nt: TGTGCCAGCAGTCCCAACGCAGGAACTAACTATGGCTACACCTTC
cdr3_aa: CASSPNAGTNYGYTF

j_call: TRBJ1-1
clone_size: few
v_call: TRBV28
d_call: NA
cdr3_nt: TGTGCCAGCAGTTGGGACATGAACACTGAAGCTTTCTTT
cdr3_aa: CASSWDMNTEAFF

j_call: TRBJ2-7
clone_size: NA
v_call: TRBV7-9
d_call: TRBD1
cdr3_nt: TGTGCCAGCAGCTTATTCGACAGGGTAAGCGAGCAGTACTTC
cdr3_aa: CASSLFDRVSEQYF

j_call: TRBJ2-7
clone_size: few
v_call: TRBV4-1
d_call: NA
cdr3_nt: TGCGCCAGCAGCCCCCGACCAGCTGGAATATACGAGCAGTACTTC
cdr3_aa: CASSPRPAGIYEQYF

j_call: TRBJ2-1
clone_size: NA
v_call: TRBV5-4
d_call: TRBD2
cdr3_nt: TGTGCCAGCAGCACATCTAGCGGGAGAACCTACAATGAGCAGTTCTTC
cdr3_aa: CASSTSSGRTYNEQFF

j_call: TRBJ2-1
clone_size: NA
v_call: TRBV2
d_call: TRBD1
cdr3_nt: TGTGCCAGCAGCCGCCACAGGGGGGCCTACAATGAGCAGTTCTTC
cdr3_aa: CASSRHRGAYNEQFF

j_call: TRBJ2-2
clone_size: NA
v_call: TRBV29-1
d_call: NA
cdr3_nt: TGCAGCGCCGGGACTTCTGCTTACACCGGGGAGCTGTTTTTT
cdr3_aa: CSAGTSAYTGELFF

j_call: TRBJ2-3
clone_size: NA
v_call: TRBV9
d_call: TRBD2
cdr3_nt: TGTGCCAGCAGCGTAGGGCGGAGTAGCGGGGGTCATGCGGATACGCAGTATTTT
cdr3_aa: CASSVGRSSGGHADTQYF

j_call: TRBJ1-2
clone_size: few
v_call: TRBV6-1
d_call: NA
cdr3_nt: TGTGCCAGCAGTGGCCCTGGGGCGGGATACTATGGCTACACCTTC
cdr3_aa: CASSGPGAGYYGYTF

j_call: TRBJ2-7
clone_size: NA
v_call: TRBV5-6
d_call: NA
cdr3_nt: TGTGCCAGCAGCTTGGCGGTGGCGGGTAACGAGCAGTACTTC
cdr3_aa: CASSLAVAGNEQYF

j_call: TRBJ2-1
clone_size: few
v_call: TRBV6-6
d_call: NA
cdr3_nt: TGTGCCAGCAGTTACCTTGGGGAGCGAGCTAACAATGAGCAGTTCTTC
cdr3_aa: CASSYLGERANNEQFF

j_call: TRBJ2-2
clone_size: NA
v_call: TRBV7-6
d_call: NA
cdr3_nt: TGTGCCAGCAGCTTTACCGGGACATCCACCGGGGAGCTGTTTTTT
cdr3_aa: CASSFTGTSTGELFF

j_call: TRBJ2-3
clone_size: NA
v_call: TRBV7-7
d_call: TRBD1
cdr3_nt: TGTGCCAGCAGCCTACAGGGGGGCGTGCAGGGTACGCAGTATTTT
cdr3_aa: CASSLQGGVQGTQYF

j_call: TRBJ2-4
clone_size: NA
v_call: TRBV5-1
d_call: NA
cdr3_nt: TGCGCCAGCAGCCTTAGGGGTTTGAACATTCAGTACTTC
cdr3_aa: CASSLRGLNIQYF

j_call: TRBJ1-2
clone_size: NA
v_call: TRBV29-1
d_call: NA
cdr3_nt: TGCAGCGTTGTGGGGTATAACTATGGCTACACCTTC
cdr3_aa: CSVVGYNYGYTF

j_call: TRBJ1-6
clone_size: NA
v_call: TRBV28
d_call: NA
cdr3_nt: TGTGCCAGCAGTGGAGGCTACGGGAGATCACCCCTCCACTTT
cdr3_aa: CASSGGYGRSPLHF

j_call: TRBJ2-1
clone_size: NA
v_call: TRBV19
d_call: NA
cdr3_nt: TGTGCCAGTAGTCGGAGAGGCCCATGGTCCTACAATGAGCAGTTCTTC
cdr3_aa: CASSRRGPWSYNEQFF

j_call: TRBJ2-7
clone_size: NA
v_call: TRBV6-5
d_call: TRBD1
cdr3_nt: TGTGCCAGCACTGCCCCGGGACAGGGGGACGAGCAGTACTTC
cdr3_aa: CASTAPGQGDEQYF

j_call: TRBJ1-5
clone_size: few
v_call: TRBV27
d_call: NA
cdr3_nt: TGTGCCAGCGGATATGAGCATCAGCCCCAGCATTTT
cdr3_aa: CASGYEHQPQHF

j_call: TRBJ2-3
clone_size: NA
v_call: TRBV5-1
d_call: NA
cdr3_nt: TGCGCCAGCAGCTTGGGGCAAAGCACAGATACGCAGTATTTT
cdr3_aa: CASSLGQSTDTQYF

j_call: TRBJ2-7
clone_size: NA
v_call: TRBV11-2
d_call: NA
cdr3_nt: TGTGCCAGCAGCTTAGGAGGAGCCCCTTCATACGAGCAGTACTTC
cdr3_aa: CASSLGGAPSYEQYF

j_call: TRBJ2-7
clone_size: large
v_call: TRBV19
d_call: NA
cdr3_nt: TGTGCCAGTAGTATCCTCCGGGCCGGTTCCTACGAGCAGTACTTC
cdr3_aa: CASSILRAGSYEQYF

j_call: TRBJ2-7
clone_size: NA
v_call: TRBV18
d_call: NA
cdr3_nt: TGTGCCAGCTCACCACGAGGGCGCGAGCAGTACTTC
cdr3_aa: CASSPRGREQYF

j_call: TRBJ2-1
clone_size: once
v_call: TRBV5-4
d_call: NA
cdr3_nt: TGTGCCAGCAGCTTGTCGAAAAATGAGCAGTTCTTC
cdr3_aa: CASSLSKNEQFF

j_call: TRBJ2-7
clone_size: few
v_call: TRBV6-5
d_call: NA
cdr3_nt: TGTGCCAGCAGGGGCCAACCCCACGAGCAGTACTTC
cdr3_aa: CASRGQPHEQYF

j_call: TRBJ1-1
clone_size: NA
v_call: TRBV11-2
d_call: NA
cdr3_nt: TGTGCCAGCAGCTTTGTTTGGACGGAAACTAACACTGAAGCTTTCTTT
cdr3_aa: CASSFVWTETNTEAFF

j_call: TRBJ2-7
clone_size: NA
v_call: TRBV5-1
d_call: TRBD1
cdr3_nt: TGCGCCAGCAGCGCGGGACAGGGTTTCCCCTACGAGCAGTACTTC
cdr3_aa: CASSAGQGFPYEQYF

j_call: TRBJ2-1
clone_size: few
v_call: TRBV5-1
d_call: TRBD2
cdr3_nt: TGCGCCAGCAGCCTTCTTTCTAGCGGGGGGGCAGCGCATGAGCAGTTCTTC
cdr3_aa: CASSLLSSGGAAHEQFF

j_call: TRBJ2-2
clone_size: NA
v_call: TRBV29-1
d_call: TRBD1
cdr3_nt: TGCAGCGTTGCCCGGGACAGCCCCACCGGGGAGCTGTTTTTT
cdr3_aa: CSVARDSPTGELFF

j_call: TRBJ2-1
clone_size: NA
v_call: TRBV5-1
d_call: NA
cdr3_nt: TGCGCCAGCAGCTTGGCGTGGGTGCCGGGCTCCTACAATGAGCAGTTCTTC
cdr3_aa: CASSLAWVPGSYNEQFF

j_call: TRBJ2-2
clone_size: NA
v_call: TRBV6-5
d_call: NA
cdr3_nt: TGTGCCAGCAGTTATTGGAACACCGGGGAGCTGTTTTTT
cdr3_aa: CASSYWNTGELFF

j_call: TRBJ1-5
clone_size: NA
v_call: TRBV6-6
d_call: NA
cdr3_nt: TGTGCCAGCCCAGCAGGGGTCTATAGCAATCAGCCCCAGCATTTT
cdr3_aa: CASPAGVYSNQPQHF

j_call: TRBJ2-7
clone_size: NA
v_call: TRBV5-1
d_call: NA
cdr3_nt: TGCGCCAGCAGAAGGGGCGGTTACGAGCAGTACTTC
cdr3_aa: CASRRGGYEQYF

j_call: TRBJ2-3
clone_size: NA
v_call: TRBV5-1
d_call: NA
cdr3_nt: TGCGCCAGCAGCATCCTTTACACAGATACGCAGTATTTT
cdr3_aa: CASSILYTDTQYF

j_call: TRBJ1-2
clone_size: NA
v_call: TRBV5-1
d_call: NA
cdr3_nt: TGCGCCAGCAGCTTGGATGTGGGGGTGAAGGTCTATGGCTACACCTTC
cdr3_aa: CASSLDVGVKVYGYTF

j_call: TRBJ1-5
clone_size: NA
v_call: TRBV19
d_call: NA
cdr3_nt: TGTGCCAGTAGCCTAAGGGCTACCGGGAGGCAGCCCCAGCATTTT
cdr3_aa: CASSLRATGRQPQHF

j_call: TRBJ1-2
clone_size: NA
v_call: TRBV18
d_call: NA
cdr3_nt: TGTGCCAGCTCACCACCATCCGGGAACACTTATGGCTACACCTTC
cdr3_aa: CASSPPSGNTYGYTF

j_call: TRBJ2-4
clone_size: few
v_call: TRBV4-1
d_call: NA
cdr3_nt: TGCGCCAGCAGCCAAGATTACAGCGGGTCCCCCGTTGCCAAAAACATTCAGTACTTC
cdr3_aa: CASSQDYSGSPVAKNIQYF

j_call: TRBJ2-1
clone_size: NA
v_call: TRBV7-9
d_call: NA
cdr3_nt: TGTGCCAGCAGCTCCCAAAACTACAATGAGCAGTTCTTC
cdr3_aa: CASSSQNYNEQFF

j_call: TRBJ2-7
clone_size: once
v_call: TRBV5-1
d_call: NA
cdr3_nt: TGCGCCAGCAGCTTGGGCGGACTTTACGAGCAGTACTTC
cdr3_aa: CASSLGGLYEQYF

j_call: TRBJ1-1
clone_size: NA
v_call: TRBV5-1
d_call: NA
cdr3_nt: TGCGCCAGCAGCTTGTATCTTGGAACACGCCTGAACACTGAAGCTTTCTTT
cdr3_aa: CASSLYLGTRLNTEAFF

j_call: TRBJ1-5
clone_size: NA
v_call: TRBV10-3
d_call: TRBD1
cdr3_nt: TGTGCCATCAGCGAACAGGGGGACCGGCAGCCCCAGCATTTT
cdr3_aa: CAISEQGDRQPQHF